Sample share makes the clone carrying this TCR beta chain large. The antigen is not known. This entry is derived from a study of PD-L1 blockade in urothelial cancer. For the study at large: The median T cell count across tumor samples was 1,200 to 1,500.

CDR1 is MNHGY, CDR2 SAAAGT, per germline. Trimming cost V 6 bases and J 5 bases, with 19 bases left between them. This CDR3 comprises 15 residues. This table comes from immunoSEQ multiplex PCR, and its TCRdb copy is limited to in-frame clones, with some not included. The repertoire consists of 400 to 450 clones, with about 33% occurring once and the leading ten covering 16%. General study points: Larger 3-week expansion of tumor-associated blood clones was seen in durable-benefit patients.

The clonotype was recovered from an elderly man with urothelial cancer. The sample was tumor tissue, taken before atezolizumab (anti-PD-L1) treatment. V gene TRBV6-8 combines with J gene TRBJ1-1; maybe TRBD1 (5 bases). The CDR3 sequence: CASSLTDSKGTEAFF. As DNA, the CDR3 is TGTGCCAGCAGCCTTACCGACAGCAAAGGGACTGAAGCTTTCTTT.